This entry features one T cell receptor (beta chain) sequence. These data originate in a study of T cell changes during pregnancy in multiple sclerosis. Assay used: immunoSEQ multiplex PCR; TCRdb lists only in-frame clones, some missing. The data hold approximately 48,000 clones, with approximately 90% observed a single time. V gave up 4 bases and J gave up 7 bases, with 22 bases separating them. Germline V gene sequence: CDR1 SGHTA, CDR2 FQGNSA. The CDR3 sequence is 16 residues long. The chain is built from TRBV7-2 and TRBJ2-5, with D perhaps matching TRBD1 (6 bases). This TCR derives from a female donor with multiple sclerosis, enrolled in a pregnancy study. Sequences were derived from CD4+ T cells from peripheral blood mononuclear cells, sampled after pregnancy. The CDR3 nucleotides read TGTGCCAGCAGCTCCCCCCGAGGGGGATTAGAAGGGACCCAGTACTTC. It is translated as CASSSPRGGLEGTQYF.